This T cell receptor (beta chain) is from a study of synovial regulatory T cells in juvenile arthritis. Study-level results: Compared with other blood Treg cells, inflammation-associated Treg cells had reduced TCR diversity.

CDR3 length equals 14 residues. Only the protein sequence is given. Germline V gene sequence: CDR1 MNHNY, CDR2 SVGAGI (reference sequence). With regard to this clone: Its antigen is unidentified.

Produced via immunoSEQ multiplex PCR; TCRdb's table is partial and in-frame only. This sample contains over 7,500 clones. The chain carries TRBV6-6 and TRBJ2-1. This sequence was found in a donor aged 2 to 35 with juvenile idiopathic arthritis. Input material: Treg cells from blood. The subset is: HLA-DR+ inflammation-associated blood Treg cells. The chain's CDR3 is CASHFQGGYNEQFF.